The 22 T cell receptor beta chains presented below share a single source sample, sequenced in a study of regulatory T cells in long-lasting Graves disease. Through Arm-PCR of CDR3 regions and iRepertoire HTBI primers, TCR beta libraries were built. TCRdb re-analysed the multiplex PCR reads in MiXCR, keeping a single row per CDR3 protein. The table lists roughly 380,000 distinct CDR3 sequences, around 15% of them singletons, with 22% in the top ten. Time point specified: newly diagnosed GD, antithyroid drugs for less than 3 months. Following extraction of RNA from PBMCs, that RNA was used to make the TCR library. Sample: peripheral blood mononuclear cells (PBMCs), taken at new diagnosis, from a patient treated with antithyroid drugs. These receptors were obtained from a female donor with Graves disease.

The genes are TRBV11-3 and TRBJ2-1; no reliable D call. CDR1 is SGHNT, CDR2 YENEEA, per germline. Trimming pared 4 bases from V and 2 bases from J, leaving 12 bases between. The CDR3 length is 15 residues. CDR3 protein: CASSSTEVPYNEQFF. The CDR3 DNA reads as TGTGCCAGCAGCTCGACCGAGGTACCCTACAATGAGCAGTTCTTC. Full variable domain (remainder filled in from reference TRBV11-3 and TRBJ2-1): EAGVVQSPRYKIIEKKQPVAFWCNPISGHNTLYWYLQNLGQGPELLIRYENEEAVDDSQLPKDRFSAERLKGVDSTLKIQPAELGDSAVYLCASSSTEVPYNEQFFGPGTRLTVL.

On this clonotype: A much more abundant neighbour one base away suggests this may be a read error. The chain joins TRBV5-1 to TRBJ2-1; 8 positions agree with TRBD2. The CDR3 has 15 residues. The germline V gene encodes CDR1 SGHRS and CDR2 YFSETQ. The CDR3: CASSLDGGEYNERFF. CDR3 nucleotides: TGCGCCAGCAGCTTGGACGGGGGGGAATACAATGAGCGGTTCTTC.

This clonotype has ten or more counts. The V and J genes are TRBV12-3 or TRBV12-4 and TRBJ2-2, with D hard to call. The CDR3 is made up of 14 amino acids. Trimming removed 7 bases at V and 4 bases at J, with 13 bases between. In nucleotides, the CDR3 is TGTGCCAGCACCAAGCCGCCCCCCACCGGGGAGCTGTTTTTT. Its protein is CASTKPPPTGELFF.

Concerning this clonotype: This may stem from a read error, because a much larger clone lies one nucleotide away. The genes are TRBV6-5 and TRBJ2-2; tentatively, D is TRBD2 (6 bases). Germline V gene lookup returns CDR1 MNHEY and CDR2 SVGAGI. The length of the CDR3 is 16 residues. Trimming removed 0 bases from V and 4 bases from J, with 12 bases in between. The CDR3: CASSYSGGCSTGELFF. In DNA, the CDR3 is TGTGCCAGCAGTTACTCGGGGGGATGCAGCACCGGGGAGCTGTTTTTT.

This clonotype was recorded at least ten times. The chain carries TRBV10-3 and TRBJ2-1; no reliable D call. There are 11 residues in the CDR3. In germline, CDR1 is ENHRY, CDR2 SYGVKD. Trimming shortened V by 11 bases and J by 8 bases, and 13 bases separated the two germline ends. CDR3 protein: CAVSAGDEQFF. DNA of the CDR3: TGTGCCGTATCCGCCGGCGATGAGCAGTTCTTC.

This clonotype was seen at least ten times. The chain combines TRBV2 with TRBJ1-5, with D possibly TRBD1 on 5 matching bases. This CDR3 region has 15 residues. Germline CDR1 reads SNHLY; CDR2 reads FYNNEI. The ends were cut back, 3 bases at V and 2 bases at J, with 11 bases in the middle. This chain's CDR3 is CASSDRAEGNQPQHF. The CDR3 DNA is TGTGCCAGCAGTGACAGGGCAGAAGGCAATCAGCCCCAGCATTTT.

This clonotype was found many times. The chain couples TRBV2 to TRBJ1-1, with D possibly matching TRBD1 (6 bases). Germline values: CDR1 SNHLY, CDR2 FYNNEI. The germline V and J ends were trimmed by 8 bases and 4 bases, with 14 bases remaining between them. CDR3 length: 13 amino acids. The CDR3 loop is CASVYPGVTEAFF. CDR3 DNA sequence: TGTGCCAGCGTATATCCAGGGGTCACTGAAGCTTTCTTT.

This clonotype was picked up many times. The chain uses TRBV7-6 and TRBJ2-1; 7 nucleotides align to TRBD1. Germline-derived CDR1 and CDR2 are SGHVS and FNYEAQ. The CDR3 loop spans 12 amino acids. Losses at the gene ends were 5 bases for V and 7 bases for J; bases not matched to a gene: 2. CDR3 residues: CASSQTGNEQFF. The CDR3 DNA reads TGTGCCAGCAGCCAGACAGGGAATGAGCAGTTCTTC. Complete variable domain (other parts from reference TRBV7-6 and TRBJ2-1): GAGVSQSPRYKVTKRGQDVALRCDPISGHVSLYWYRQALGQGPEFLTYFNYEAQQDKSGLPNDRFSAERPEGSISTLTIQRTEQRDSAMYRCASSQTGNEQFFGPGTRLTVL.

On this clonotype itself: A far larger clone is off by one base, so a read error is likely. As the CDR3 is not closed by the conserved phenylalanine or tryptophan, this likely results from a read error. V usage is TRBV11-3 and J usage is TRBJ2-7; no clear D. V was shortened by 1 base and J by 3 bases, with 10 bases between the two germline ends. The CDR3 loop spans 14 amino acids. Germline CDR1 SGHNT, CDR2 YENEEA. This CDR3 reads CASSLVGRNYEQYS. The CDR3 nucleotides read TGTGCCAGCAGCTTAGTTGGGCGGAACTACGAGCAGTACTCC.

This clonotype was recorded at least ten times. The genes are TRBV7-2 and TRBJ1-2; D possibly corresponds to TRBD1 (6 bases). The CDR3 totals 17 residues. Trimming took 0 bases from V and 0 from J, leaving 14 bases between them. The germline CDR1 and CDR2 sequences are SGHTA and FQGNSA. The CDR3 sequence: CASSLAYTGRANYGYTF. The CDR3 DNA reads as TGTGCCAGCAGCTTAGCTTATACAGGGAGGGCTAACTATGGCTACACCTTC.

As for this clonotype: The conserved phenylalanine or tryptophan normally closing the CDR3 is absent here, so this likely arose from a read error. V gene TRBV7-9 combines with J gene TRBJ1-1; D unresolved. V lost 5 bases to trimming and J lost 1 base, with 8 bases between them. CDR3 length: 13 amino acids. Germline V gives CDR1 SEHNR, CDR2 FQNEAQ (reference sequence). This CDR3 is CASSPGTNTEAFS. For the CDR3, the DNA is TGTGCCAGCAGCCCCGGTACGAACACTGAAGCTTTCTCT.

V and J are TRBV7-2 and TRBJ1-3, with D hard to call. The CDR3 loop spans 16 amino acids. Germline V gives CDR1 SGHTA, CDR2 FQGNSA. Trimming stripped 3 bases from V and 0 bases from J, with 12 bases between. Written as DNA, the CDR3 is TGTGCCAGCAGCTTCCACACTCCTAGCTCTGGAAACACCATATATTTT. Encoded protein: CASSFHTPSSGNTIYF.

For this clonotype: Germline is not matched at one junction end, which may reflect a read error. The chain uses TRBV7-7 and TRBJ1-5; 11 nucleotides line up with TRBD1. The CDR3 sequence is 18 residues long. Germline V gene sequence: CDR1 SSHAT, CDR2 FNYEAQ (reference sequence). The CDR3 DNA is TGTGCTAGCAGCTTAGTTGGACAGGGGGCGAGTGGCAATCAGCCCCAGCATTTT. This gives the protein CASSLVGQGASGNQPQHF.

This clonotype was observed at least ten times. The chain recombines TRBV24-1 with TRBJ2-1; D unresolved. This CDR3 contains 13 residues. CDR1 is KGHDR and CDR2 is SFDVKD in the germline V gene. Between the trimmed V and J ends, which lost 4 bases and 6 bases, there was a span of 9 bases. In nucleotides, the CDR3 is TGTGCCACCAGTGAAACGGACCTCAATGAGCAGTTCTTC. Its translation: CATSETDLNEQFF.

This clonotype was counted ten times or more. The chain recombines TRBV7-2 with TRBJ1-6; D gene uncertain. The length of the CDR3 is 14 residues. The germline V gene has CDR1 SGHTA and CDR2 FQGNSA. V lost 3 bases and J lost 5, with 8 bases in between. The CDR3, as DNA: TGTGCCAGCAGCTTGGCACAGCATAATTCACCCCTCCACTTT. Translating it yields CASSLAQHNSPLHF.

This clonotype was seen repeatedly, ten times or more. CDR3 in amino acids: CASTPGSLEAFF. The CDR3 coding sequence is TGTGCCAGCACTCCGGGAAGCCTTGAAGCTTTCTTT. The chain couples TRBV12-3 or TRBV12-4 to TRBJ1-1; D is uncertain. V was clipped by 7 bases and J by 7 bases, with 13 bases between them. The CDR3 runs to 12 residues.

This clonotype was picked up a small number of times. This may come from a read error, since a much larger clone is one base off. This chain connects TRBV28 to TRBJ2-7; TRBD1 matches 7 bases. Looked up from germline, CDR1 is MDHEN and CDR2 is SYDVKM. The junction had 10 bases not matched to a gene; V was cut back by 6 bases and J by 2 bases. CDR3 length equals 15 residues. The CDR3 loop reads CASSPKGTATYEQYF. The DNA of the CDR3 is TGTGCCAGCAGCCCAAAGGGGACAGCTACCTACGAGCAGTACTTC.

The chain is built from TRBV7-9 and TRBJ1-1; the D gene is possibly TRBD1 (5 bases). In germline, CDR1 is SEHNR, CDR2 FQNEAQ (reference sequence). The CDR3 has 16 amino acids. Trimming left V 4 bases short and J 0 bases short, with 15 bases between. The CDR3 reads CASSSSGRRMNTEAFF. The CDR3 coding sequence is TGTGCCAGCAGCTCCTCAGGGCGCAGGATGAACACTGAAGCTTTCTTT.

The V call is TRBV4-3, the J call TRBJ2-1; D may be TRBD1 (5 bases). Trimming removed 3 bases from V and 5 bases from J, with 17 bases in between. Germline V gene data show CDR1 as LGHNA and CDR2 as YSLEER. The CDR3 totals 16 residues. The CDR3, as DNA: TGCGCCAGCAGCCACCTCGCGACAGAACTTAACAATGAGCAGTTCTTC. Translating gives CASSHLATELNNEQFF.

The rearrangement uses TRBV19 and TRBJ1-2; the D is unclear. Germline CDR1 reads LNHDA; CDR2 reads SQIVND (reference sequence). There are 12 residues in the CDR3. V was shortened by 7 bases and J by 3 bases, with 9 bases between the two germline ends. CDR3 sequence (DNA): TGTGCCAGTAAGGGCAAAGACTATGGCTACACCTTC. This sequence encodes CASKGKDYGYTF. Full variable domain (missing parts from reference TRBV19 and TRBJ1-2): DGGITQSPKYLFRKEGQNVTLSCEQNLNHDAMYWYRQDPGQGLRLIYYSQIVNDFQKGDIAEGYSVSREKKESFPLTVTSAQKNPTAFYLCASKGKDYGYTFGSGTRLTVV.

This clonotype has ten or more counts. The chain uses TRBV3-1 and TRBJ2-3; D is undetermined. The ends were cut back, 6 bases at V and 6 bases at J, with 19 bases in the middle. The CDR3 contains 15 residues. In germline, CDR1 is LGHDT, CDR2 YNNKEL (reference sequence). CDR3 in amino acids: CASSKSGLGADTQYF. Written as DNA, the CDR3 is TGTGCCAGCAGTAAAAGTGGGCTAGGAGCGGATACGCAGTATTTT.

As regards this clonotype: This may arise from a read error, as a much more abundant clone is one base away. The chain is built from TRBV27 and TRBJ1-2, with a weak D call TRBD1 (6 bases). Germline V gene sequence: CDR1 MNHEY, CDR2 SMNVEV (reference sequence). CDR3 length: 16 amino acids. The DNA of the CDR3 is TGTGCCAGCAGTAAGGAGAGGGGGTATGAATACTATAGCTACACCTTC. Encoded protein: CASSKERGYEYYSYTF.